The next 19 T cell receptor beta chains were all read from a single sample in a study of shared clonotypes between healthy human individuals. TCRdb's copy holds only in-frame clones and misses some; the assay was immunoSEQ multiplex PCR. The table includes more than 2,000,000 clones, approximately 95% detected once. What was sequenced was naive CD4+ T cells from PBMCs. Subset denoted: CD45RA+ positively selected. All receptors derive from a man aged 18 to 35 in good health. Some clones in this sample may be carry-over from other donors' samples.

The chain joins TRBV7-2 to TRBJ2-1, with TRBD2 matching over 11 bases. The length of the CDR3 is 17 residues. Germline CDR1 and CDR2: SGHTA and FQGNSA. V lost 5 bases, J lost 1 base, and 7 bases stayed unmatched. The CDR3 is CASSLTSGSISYNEQFF. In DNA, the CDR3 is TGTGCCAGCAGCCTCACTAGCGGGAGTATATCCTACAATGAGCAGTTCTTC.

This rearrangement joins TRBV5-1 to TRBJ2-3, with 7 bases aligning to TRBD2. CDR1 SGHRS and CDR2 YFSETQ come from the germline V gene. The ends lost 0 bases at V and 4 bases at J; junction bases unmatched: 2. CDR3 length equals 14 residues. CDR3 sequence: CASSLEREADTQYF. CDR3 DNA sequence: TGCGCCAGCAGCTTGGAACGGGAGGCAGATACGCAGTATTTT.

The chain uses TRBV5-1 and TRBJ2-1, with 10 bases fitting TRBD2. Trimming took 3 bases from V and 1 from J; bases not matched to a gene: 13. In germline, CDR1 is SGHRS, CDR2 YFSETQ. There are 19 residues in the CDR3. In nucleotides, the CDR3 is TGCGCCAGCAGCTCTTCTAGCGGGAGTCGAAGGGTGTCCTACAATGAGCAGTTCTTC. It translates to CASSSSSGSRRVSYNEQFF.

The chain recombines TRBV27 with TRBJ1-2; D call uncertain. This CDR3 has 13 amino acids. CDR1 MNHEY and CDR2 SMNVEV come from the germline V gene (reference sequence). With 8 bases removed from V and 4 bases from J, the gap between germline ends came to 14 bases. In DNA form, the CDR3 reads TGTGCCAGCTATGACCATAGGGTCTATGGCTACACCTTC. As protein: CASYDHRVYGYTF.

The CDR3 loop is CASRAGPQETQYF. DNA of the CDR3: TGCGCCAGCAGAGCAGGGCCCCAAGAGACCCAGTACTTC. The rearrangement links TRBV10-1 to TRBJ2-5, with D tentatively TRBD1 (5 bases). Trimming pared 6 bases from V and 1 base from J, leaving 9 bases between. This CDR3 contains 13 residues. Germline CDR1 is WNHNN and CDR2 is SYGVQD (reference sequence).

Written as DNA, the CDR3 is TGTGCCAGTACCGGGACGGCGAACACTGAAGCTTTCTTT. This sequence encodes CASTGTANTEAFF. The chain couples TRBV19 to TRBJ1-1, with D tentatively TRBD1 (5 bases). Trimming stripped 7 bases from V and 1 base from J, with 10 bases between. Germline values: CDR1 LNHDA, CDR2 SQIVND (reference sequence). The length of the CDR3 is 13 residues.

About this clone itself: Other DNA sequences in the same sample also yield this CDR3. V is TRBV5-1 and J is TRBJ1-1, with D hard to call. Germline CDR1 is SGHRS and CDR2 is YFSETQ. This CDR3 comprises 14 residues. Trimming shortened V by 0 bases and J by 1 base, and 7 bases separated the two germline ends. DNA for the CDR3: TGCGCCAGCAGCTTGGCAGGAACGAACACTGAAGCTTTCTTT. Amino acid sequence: CASSLAGTNTEAFF.

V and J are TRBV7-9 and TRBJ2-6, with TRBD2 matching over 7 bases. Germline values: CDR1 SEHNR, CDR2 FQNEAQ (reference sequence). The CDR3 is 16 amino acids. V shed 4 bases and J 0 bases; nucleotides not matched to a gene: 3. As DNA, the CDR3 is TGTGCCAGCAGCTCCCGGGGGGACTCTGGGGCCAACGTCCTGACTTTC. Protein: CASSSRGDSGANVLTF.

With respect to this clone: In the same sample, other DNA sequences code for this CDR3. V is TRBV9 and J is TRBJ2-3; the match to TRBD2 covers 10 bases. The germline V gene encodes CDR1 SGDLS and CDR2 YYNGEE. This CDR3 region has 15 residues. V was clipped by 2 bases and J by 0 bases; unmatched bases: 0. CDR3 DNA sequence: TGTGCCAGCAGCGTGACTAGCGGGAGCACAGATACGCAGTATTTT. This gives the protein CASSVTSGSTDTQYF.

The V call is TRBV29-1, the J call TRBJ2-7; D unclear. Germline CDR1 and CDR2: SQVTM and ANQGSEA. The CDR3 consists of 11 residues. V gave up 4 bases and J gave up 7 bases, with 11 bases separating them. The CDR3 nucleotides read TGCAGCGTTGGACCGCGTGGGGAGCAGTACTTC. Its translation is CSVGPRGEQYF.

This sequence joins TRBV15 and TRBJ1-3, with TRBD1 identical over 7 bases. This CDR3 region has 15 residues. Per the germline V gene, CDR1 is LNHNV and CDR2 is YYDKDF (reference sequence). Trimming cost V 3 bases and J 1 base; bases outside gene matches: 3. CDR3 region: CATSSYRGSGNTIYF. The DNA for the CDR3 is TGTGCCACCAGCAGCTACAGGGGTTCTGGAAACACCATATATTTT.

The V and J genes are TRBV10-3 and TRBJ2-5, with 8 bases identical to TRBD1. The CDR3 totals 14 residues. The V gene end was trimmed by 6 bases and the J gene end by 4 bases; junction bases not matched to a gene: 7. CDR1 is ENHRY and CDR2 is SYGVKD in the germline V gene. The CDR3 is CAIRTDRVPETQYF. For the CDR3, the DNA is TGTGCCATCAGAACGGACAGGGTCCCAGAGACCCAGTACTTC.

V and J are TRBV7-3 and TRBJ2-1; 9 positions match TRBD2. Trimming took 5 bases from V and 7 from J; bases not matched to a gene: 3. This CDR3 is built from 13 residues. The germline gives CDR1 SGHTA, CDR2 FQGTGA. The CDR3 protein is CASSPSGMNEQFF. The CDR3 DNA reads TGTGCCAGCAGCCCTAGCGGGATGAATGAGCAGTTCTTC.

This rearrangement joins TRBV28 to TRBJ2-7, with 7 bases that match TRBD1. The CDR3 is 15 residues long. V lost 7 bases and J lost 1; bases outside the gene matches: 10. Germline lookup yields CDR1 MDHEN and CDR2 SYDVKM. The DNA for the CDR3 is TGTGCCAGCATTGATCCCGACAGGGAATCCTACGAGCAGTACTTC. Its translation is CASIDPDRESYEQYF.

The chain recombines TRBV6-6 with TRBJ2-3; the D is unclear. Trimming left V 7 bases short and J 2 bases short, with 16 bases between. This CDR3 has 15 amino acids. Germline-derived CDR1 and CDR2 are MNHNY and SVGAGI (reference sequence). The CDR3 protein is CASTLYSEYTDTQYF. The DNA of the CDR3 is TGTGCCAGCACCCTCTACTCAGAATACACAGATACGCAGTATTTT.

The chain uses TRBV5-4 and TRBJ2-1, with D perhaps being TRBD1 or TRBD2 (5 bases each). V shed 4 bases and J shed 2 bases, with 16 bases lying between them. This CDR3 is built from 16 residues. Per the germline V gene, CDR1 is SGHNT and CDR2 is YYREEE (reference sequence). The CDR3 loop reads CASSPGPSSPYNEQFF. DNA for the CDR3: TGTGCCAGCAGCCCGGGGCCGTCCTCGCCCTACAATGAGCAGTTCTTC.

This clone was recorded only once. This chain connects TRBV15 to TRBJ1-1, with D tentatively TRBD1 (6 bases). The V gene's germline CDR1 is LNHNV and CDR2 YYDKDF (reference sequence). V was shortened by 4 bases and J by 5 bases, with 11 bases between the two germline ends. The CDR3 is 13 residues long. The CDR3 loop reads CATSNRVLTEAFF. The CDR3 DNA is TGTGCCACCAGCAACAGGGTACTGACTGAAGCTTTCTTT.

The CDR3 here is CASSLEQGEAFF. The CDR3 DNA is TGTGCCAGCAGCTTAGAACAGGGGGAAGCTTTCTTT. This rearrangement joins TRBV7-9 to TRBJ1-1, with 7 bases that match TRBD1. Looked up from germline, CDR1 is SEHNR and CDR2 is FQNEAQ (reference sequence). J was trimmed by 8 bases and V by 1 base; bases with no gene match: 1. CDR3 length: 12 amino acids.

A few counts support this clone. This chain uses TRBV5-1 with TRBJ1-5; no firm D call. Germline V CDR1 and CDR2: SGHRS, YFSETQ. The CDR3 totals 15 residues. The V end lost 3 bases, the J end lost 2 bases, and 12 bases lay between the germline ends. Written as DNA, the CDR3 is TGCGCCAGCAGCTGGGCAGGTGAGGGCAATCAGCCCCAGCATTTT. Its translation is CASSWAGEGNQPQHF.